A single sample gave rise to the 5 T cell receptor beta chains below, sequenced in a study of blood T cell repertoires in COVID-19. Measured with immunoSEQ multiplex PCR; TCRdb has only the in-frame clones, and not every one. The table includes tens of thousands of clones, over 70% detected once. Sequences were obtained from peripheral blood. The receptors originated from a woman older than 75 with active or convalescent COVID-19.

This clone appeared a few times. This chain joins TRBV6-5 and TRBJ2-5; TRBD1 matches 7 bases. The germline gives CDR1 MNHEY, CDR2 SVGAGI. The length of the CDR3 is 13 residues. With 2 bases clipped from V and 4 bases from J, the junction kept 1 base outside the gene matches. CDR3 coding DNA: TGTGCCAGCAGTTACAGGGGGCGAGAGACCCAGTACTTC. Amino acid sequence: CASSYRGRETQYF.

This chain connects TRBV4-3 to TRBJ1-1, with D unresolved. Trimming pared 0 bases from V and 13 bases from J, leaving 18 bases between. The CDR3 length is 14 residues. Per the germline V gene, CDR1 is LGHNA and CDR2 is YSLEER. CDR3 DNA: TGCGCCAGCAGCCAAGAACCGCGGCGGACTAAGATTTTCTTT. Translation gives CASSQEPRRTKIFF.

This chain uses TRBV20-1 with TRBJ1-1, with a possible D match to TRBD1 (6 bases). From germline, CDR1 is DFQATT and CDR2 SNEGSKA (reference sequence). With 7 bases removed from V and 4 bases from J, the gap between germline ends came to 10 bases. This CDR3 is 11 amino acids long. CDR3 region: CSVGQTTEAFF. CDR3 coding DNA: TGCAGTGTTGGACAGACCACTGAAGCTTTCTTT.

The genes are TRBV4-3 and TRBJ2-3, with 9 bases aligning to TRBD2. The CDR3 extends over 15 amino acids. V dropped 4 bases and J dropped 2; count of bases not matched to a gene: 4. Germline lookup yields CDR1 LGHNA and CDR2 YSLEER. CDR3 protein: CASSPRLAATDTQYF. The CDR3 nucleotides are TGCGCCAGCAGCCCCCGACTAGCGGCCACAGATACGCAGTATTTT.

V is TRBV7-3 and J is TRBJ2-3; tentatively, D is TRBD2 (6 bases). In germline, CDR1 is SGHTA, CDR2 FQGTGA. V was trimmed by 10 bases and J by 0 bases, leaving 26 bases between them. This CDR3 comprises 18 residues. The CDR3, as DNA: TGTGCCATCTGGGGGGACCTCCTGGGGGTCTCTAGCACAGATACGCAGTATTTT. Its translation is CAIWGDLLGVSSTDTQYF.